A few counts support the clone carrying this TCR beta chain. This record belongs to a study of sequential checkpoint blockade in melanoma. Turning to the study itself: First-line arms were nivolumab then ipilimumab, or the reverse, randomized 1:1. Each arm's sequence ended with maintenance nivolumab.

Described treatment: randomized to nivolumab then ipilimumab (arm A) or the reverse (arm B). Live CD3+CD8+ CD19− CD56− cells were sorted from PBMCs. TCRdb keeps only in-frame clones here, not all; method: immunoSEQ multiplex PCR. The table shows 16,000 or so clones, with 70% to 80% occurring only once. Trimming removed 0 bases at V and 6 bases at J, with 7 bases between. This CDR3 has 12 residues. Germline lookup yields CDR1 SGHNT and CDR2 YYREEE (reference sequence). The V call is TRBV5-4, the J call TRBJ2-7; D remains ambiguous. The clonotype was recovered from a human donor with melanoma. The sample in question was CD8+ T cells sorted from blood (inferred from file names), obtained from a patient given nivolumab and ipilimumab in sequence. For the CDR3, the DNA is TGTGCCAGCAGCTTGGTTGCGTCCGAGCAGTACTTC. This encodes CASSLVASEQYF.